This T cell receptor beta chain stems from a study of T cell repertoires in ileal Crohn's disease. Overall study: Median disease duration was approximately 8 years; approximately 32% smoked at surgery. Every patient was operated on for stricturing (about 60%) or penetrating (about 40%) complications.

Patients were adults with ileal or ileocolonic Crohn's disease needing resection. Sequenced by immunoSEQ multiplex PCR; TCRdb stores in-frame clones only, minus some. The sample comprises 1,400 or so clones, about four fifths of which are singletons, and under 15% rests with the top ten. For this clone: Its antigen is still unknown.

Study conclusions and caveats: Compared with CD4 T cells, sorted CD8 cells carried more expanded clones.

Germline V gene data show CDR1 as SGHNT and CDR2 as YYREEE (reference sequence). The CDR3 contains 14 residues. Trimming left V 0 bases short and J 6 bases short, with 10 bases between. The rearrangement joins TRBV5-4 to TRBJ2-1, with D maybe TRBD1 (6 bases). This receptor was obtained from an adult with Crohn's disease. Sequencing was carried out using ileal tissue. CDR3 protein: CASSLVGTRNEQFF. The CDR3 DNA reads TGTGCCAGCAGCTTGGTAGGGACACGCAATGAGCAGTTCTTC.